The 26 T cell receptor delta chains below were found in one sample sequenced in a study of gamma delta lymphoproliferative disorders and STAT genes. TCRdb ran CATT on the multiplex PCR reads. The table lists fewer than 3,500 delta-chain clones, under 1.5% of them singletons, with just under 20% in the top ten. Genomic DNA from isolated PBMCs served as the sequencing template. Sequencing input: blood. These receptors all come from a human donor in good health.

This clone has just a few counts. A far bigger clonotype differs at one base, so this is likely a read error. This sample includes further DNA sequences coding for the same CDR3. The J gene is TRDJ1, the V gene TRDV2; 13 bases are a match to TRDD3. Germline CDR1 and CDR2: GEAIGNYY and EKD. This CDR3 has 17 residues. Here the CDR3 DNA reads TGTGCCTGTGACACACTGGGGGATACGAGAGACACCGATAAACTCATTTTT. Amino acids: CACDTLGDTRDTDKLIF.

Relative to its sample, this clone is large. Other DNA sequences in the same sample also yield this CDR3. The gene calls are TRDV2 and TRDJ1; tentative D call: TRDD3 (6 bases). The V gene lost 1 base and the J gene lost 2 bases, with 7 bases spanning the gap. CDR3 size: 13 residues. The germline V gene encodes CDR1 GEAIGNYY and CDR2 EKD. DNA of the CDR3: TGTGCCTGTGACACGTGGGGGACCGATAAACTCATCTTT. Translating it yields CACDTWGTDKLIF.

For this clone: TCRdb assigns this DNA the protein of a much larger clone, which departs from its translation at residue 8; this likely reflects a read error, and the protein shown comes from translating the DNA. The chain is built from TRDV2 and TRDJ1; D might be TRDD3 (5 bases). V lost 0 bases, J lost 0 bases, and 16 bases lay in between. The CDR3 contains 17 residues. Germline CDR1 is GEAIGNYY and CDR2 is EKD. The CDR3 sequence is CACDTLLRDPYTDKLIF. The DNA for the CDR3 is TGTGCCTGTGACACCCTACTGAGGGATCCGTACACCGATAAACTCATCTTT.

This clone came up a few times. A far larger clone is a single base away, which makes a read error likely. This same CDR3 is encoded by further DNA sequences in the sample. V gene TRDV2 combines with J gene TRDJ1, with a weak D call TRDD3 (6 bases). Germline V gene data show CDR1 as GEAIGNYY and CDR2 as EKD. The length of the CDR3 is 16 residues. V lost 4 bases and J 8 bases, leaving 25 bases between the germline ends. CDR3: CACDRVGGGYASKLIF. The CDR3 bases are TGTGCCTGTGATCGTGTCGGTGGGGGGTACGCGTCAAAACTCATCTTT.

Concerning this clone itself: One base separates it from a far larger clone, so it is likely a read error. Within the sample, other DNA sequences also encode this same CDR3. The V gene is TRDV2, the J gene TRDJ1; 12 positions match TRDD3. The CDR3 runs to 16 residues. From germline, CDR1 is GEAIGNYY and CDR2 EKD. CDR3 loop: CACDTVGTGGYNKLIF. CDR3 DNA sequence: TGTGCCTGCGACACCGTAGGTACTGGGGGATACAATAAACTCATCTTT.

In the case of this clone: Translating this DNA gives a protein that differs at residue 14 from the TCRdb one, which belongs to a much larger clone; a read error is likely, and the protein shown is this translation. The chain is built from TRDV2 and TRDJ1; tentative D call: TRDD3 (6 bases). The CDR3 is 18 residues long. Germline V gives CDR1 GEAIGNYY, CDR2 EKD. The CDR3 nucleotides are TGTGCCTGTGACACCGTAGTCGGTCGGATACTACACACCAATAAACTCATCTTT. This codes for CACDTVVGRILHTNKLIF.

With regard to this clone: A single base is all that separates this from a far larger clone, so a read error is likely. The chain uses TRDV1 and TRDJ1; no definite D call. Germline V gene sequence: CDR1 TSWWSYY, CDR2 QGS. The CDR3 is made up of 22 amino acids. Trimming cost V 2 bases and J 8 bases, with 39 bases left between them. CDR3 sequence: CALGETYKLVTQTMPGGVKLIF. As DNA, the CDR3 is TGTGCTCTTGGGGAAACCTATAAGCTGGTGACACAAACCATGCCGGGCGGGGTGAAACTCATCTTT.

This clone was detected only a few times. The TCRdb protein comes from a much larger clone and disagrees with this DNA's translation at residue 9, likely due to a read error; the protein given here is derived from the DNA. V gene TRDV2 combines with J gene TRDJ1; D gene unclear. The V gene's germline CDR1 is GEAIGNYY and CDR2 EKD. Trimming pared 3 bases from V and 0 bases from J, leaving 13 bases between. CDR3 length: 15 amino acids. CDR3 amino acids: CACDPLLHDTDKLIF. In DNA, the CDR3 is TGTGCCTGTGACCCGTTACTGCATGACACCGATAAACTCATCTTT.

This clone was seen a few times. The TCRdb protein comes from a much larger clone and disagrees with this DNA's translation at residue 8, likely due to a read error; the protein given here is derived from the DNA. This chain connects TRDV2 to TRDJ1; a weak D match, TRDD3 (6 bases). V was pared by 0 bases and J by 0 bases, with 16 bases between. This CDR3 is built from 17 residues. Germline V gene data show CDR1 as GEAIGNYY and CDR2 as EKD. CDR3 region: CACDTVGGKSDTDKLIF. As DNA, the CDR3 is TGTGCCTGTGACACCGTTGGGGGTAAGTCAGACACCGATAAACTCATCTTT.

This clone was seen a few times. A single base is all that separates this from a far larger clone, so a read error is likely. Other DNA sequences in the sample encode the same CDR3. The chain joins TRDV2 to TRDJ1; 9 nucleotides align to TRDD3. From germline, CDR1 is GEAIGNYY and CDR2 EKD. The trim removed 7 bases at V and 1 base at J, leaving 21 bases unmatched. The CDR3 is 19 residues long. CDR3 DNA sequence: TGTGCCTGCGACCCGGTTCTTCGGGGGGATACACGGGTCACCGATAAACTCATCTTT. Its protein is CACDPVLRGDTRVTDKLIF.

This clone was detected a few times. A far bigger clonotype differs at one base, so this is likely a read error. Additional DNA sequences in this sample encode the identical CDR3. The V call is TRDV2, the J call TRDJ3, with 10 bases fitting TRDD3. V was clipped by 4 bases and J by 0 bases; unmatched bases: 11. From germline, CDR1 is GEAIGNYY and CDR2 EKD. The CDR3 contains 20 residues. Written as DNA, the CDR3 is TGTGCCTGTGATGCCAATTGGGGGATACTGGGCTCCTGGGACACCCGACAGATGTTTTTC. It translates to CACDANWGILGSWDTRQMFF.

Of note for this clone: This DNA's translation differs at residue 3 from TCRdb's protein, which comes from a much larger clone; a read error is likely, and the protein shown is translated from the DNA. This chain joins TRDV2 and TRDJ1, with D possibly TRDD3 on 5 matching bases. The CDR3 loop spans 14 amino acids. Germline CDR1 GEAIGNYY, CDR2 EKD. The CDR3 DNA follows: TGTGCCTATGACGCAATTATGGGGACCGATAAACTCATCTTT. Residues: CAYDAIMGTDKLIF.

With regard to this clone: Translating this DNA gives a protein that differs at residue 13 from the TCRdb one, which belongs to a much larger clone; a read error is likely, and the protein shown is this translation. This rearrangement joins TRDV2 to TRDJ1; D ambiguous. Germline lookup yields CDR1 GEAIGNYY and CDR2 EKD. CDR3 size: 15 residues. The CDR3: CACDSLVLRADKPIF. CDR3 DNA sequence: TGTGCCTGTGACAGCCTGGTCTTAAGGGCCGATAAACCCATCTTT.

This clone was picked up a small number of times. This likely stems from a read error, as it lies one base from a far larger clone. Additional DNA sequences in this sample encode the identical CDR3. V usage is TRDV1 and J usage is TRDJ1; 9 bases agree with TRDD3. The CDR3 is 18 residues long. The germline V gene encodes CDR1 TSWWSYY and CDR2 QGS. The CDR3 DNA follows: TGTGCTCTTGGGGAACCACTATCTACTGGGGGACCCACCGATAAGCTCATCTTT. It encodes CALGEPLSTGGPTDKLIF.

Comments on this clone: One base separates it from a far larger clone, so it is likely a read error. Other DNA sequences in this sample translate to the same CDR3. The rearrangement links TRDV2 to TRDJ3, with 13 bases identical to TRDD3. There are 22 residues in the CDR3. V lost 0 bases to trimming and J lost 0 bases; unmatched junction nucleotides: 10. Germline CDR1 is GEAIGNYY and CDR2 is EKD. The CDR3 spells CACDTLLGDTRGTSWDTRQMFF. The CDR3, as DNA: TGTGCCTGTGACACCTTACTGGGGGATACGCGAGGGACCTCCTGGGACACCCGACAGATGTTTTTC.

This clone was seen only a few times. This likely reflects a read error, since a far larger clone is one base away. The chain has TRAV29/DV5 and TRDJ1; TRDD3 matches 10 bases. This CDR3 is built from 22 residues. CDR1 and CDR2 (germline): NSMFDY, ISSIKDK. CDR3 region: CSVPLCAFPMYWGIFYTDKLIF. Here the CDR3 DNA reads TGCAGTGTACCTCTGTGCGCTTTCCCAATGTACTGGGGGATTTTTTACACCGATAAACTCATCTTT.

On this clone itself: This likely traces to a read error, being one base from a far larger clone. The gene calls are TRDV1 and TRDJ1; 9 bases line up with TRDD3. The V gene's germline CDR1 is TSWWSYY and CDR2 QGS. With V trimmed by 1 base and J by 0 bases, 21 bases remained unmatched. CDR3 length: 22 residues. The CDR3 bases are TGTGCTCTTGGGGAACATAAGAGTCCTTTCCTTACTGGGGGAGCGTACACCGATAAACTCATCTTT. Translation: CALGEHKSPFLTGGAYTDKLIF.

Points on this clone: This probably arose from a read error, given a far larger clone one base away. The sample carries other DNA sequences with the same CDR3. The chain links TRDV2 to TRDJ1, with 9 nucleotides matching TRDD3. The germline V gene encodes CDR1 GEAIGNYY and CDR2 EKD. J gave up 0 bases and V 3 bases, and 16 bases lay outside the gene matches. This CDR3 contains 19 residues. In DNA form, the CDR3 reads TGTGCCTGTGACCCCCTACTCGTACTGGGGGACGGATACACCGATAAACTCATCTTT. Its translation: CACDPLLVLGDGYTDKLIF.

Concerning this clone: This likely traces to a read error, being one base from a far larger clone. Written as DNA, the CDR3 is TGTGCAGCAAGCATGCGGGGGAAACCTACGGTCGTCAGGAGGAAAAATATGTACACCGATAAACTCATCTTT. Protein: CAASMRGKPTVVRRKNMYTDKLIF. V usage is TRAV23/DV6 and J usage is TRDJ1; D may be TRDD3 (6 bases). This CDR3 comprises 24 residues. Trimming took off 0 bases at V and 0 bases at J, with 39 bases between the two ends. Germline loops: CDR1 NTAFDY, CDR2 IRPDVSE (reference sequence). Together with reference TRAV23/DV6 and TRDJ1, the CDR3 gives the full variable domain: QQQVKQSPQSLIVQKGGISIINCAYENTAFDYFPWYQQFPGKGPALLIAIRPDVSEKKEGRFTISFNKSAKQFSLHIMDSQPGDSATYFCAASMRGKPTVVRRKNMYTDKLIFGKGTRVTVEP.

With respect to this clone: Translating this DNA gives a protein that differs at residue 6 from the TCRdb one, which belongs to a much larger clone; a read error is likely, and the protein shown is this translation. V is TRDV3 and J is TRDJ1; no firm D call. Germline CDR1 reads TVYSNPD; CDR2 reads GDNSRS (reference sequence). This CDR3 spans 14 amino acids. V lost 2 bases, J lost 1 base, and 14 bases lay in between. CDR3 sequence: CAFYHSGLTDKLIF. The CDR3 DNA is TGTGCCTTTTACCACAGCGGGCTCACCGATAAACTCATCTTT.

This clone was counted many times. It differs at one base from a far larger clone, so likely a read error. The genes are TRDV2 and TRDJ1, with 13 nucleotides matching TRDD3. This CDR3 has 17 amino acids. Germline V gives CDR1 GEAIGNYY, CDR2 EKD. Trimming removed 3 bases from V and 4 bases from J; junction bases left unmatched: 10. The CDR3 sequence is CACDPVLGDTRHDKLIF. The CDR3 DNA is TGTGCCTGTGACCCTGTACTGGGGGATACGCGCCACGATAAACTCATCTTT.

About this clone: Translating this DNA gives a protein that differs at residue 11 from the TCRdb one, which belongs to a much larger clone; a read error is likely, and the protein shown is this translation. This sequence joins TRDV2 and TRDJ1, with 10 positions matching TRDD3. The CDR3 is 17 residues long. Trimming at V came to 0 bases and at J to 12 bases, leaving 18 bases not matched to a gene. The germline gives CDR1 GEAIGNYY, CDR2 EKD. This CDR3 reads CACDTVAYWGMPTGVIF. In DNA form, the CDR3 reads TGTGCCTGTGACACCGTCGCGTACTGGGGGATGCCGACAGGGGTCATCTTT.

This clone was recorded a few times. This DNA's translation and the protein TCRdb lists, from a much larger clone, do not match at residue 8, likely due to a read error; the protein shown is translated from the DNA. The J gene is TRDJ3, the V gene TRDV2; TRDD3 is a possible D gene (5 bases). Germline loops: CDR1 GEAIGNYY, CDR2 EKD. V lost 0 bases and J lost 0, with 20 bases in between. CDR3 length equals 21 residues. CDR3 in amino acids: CACDTVSEGSESSWDTRQMFF. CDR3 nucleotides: TGTGCCTGTGACACCGTATCTGAGGGATCCGAAAGCTCCTGGGACACCCGACAGATGTTTTTC.

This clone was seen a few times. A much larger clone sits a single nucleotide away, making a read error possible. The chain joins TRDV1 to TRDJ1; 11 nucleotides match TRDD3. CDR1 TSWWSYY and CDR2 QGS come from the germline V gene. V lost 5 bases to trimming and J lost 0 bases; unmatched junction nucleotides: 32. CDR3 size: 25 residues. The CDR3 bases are TGTGCTCTTGGGTTCCGGCCTTCCGAATACTGGGGGATAGAATTGCGGTCGAGGCACACCGATAAACTCATCTTT. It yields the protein CALGFRPSEYWGIELRSRHTDKLIF.

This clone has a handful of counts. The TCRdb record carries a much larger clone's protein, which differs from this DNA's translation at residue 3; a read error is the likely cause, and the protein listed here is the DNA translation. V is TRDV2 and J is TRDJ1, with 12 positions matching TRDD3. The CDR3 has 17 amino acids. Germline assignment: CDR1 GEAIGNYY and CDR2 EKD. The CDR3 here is CAGDTVAYWGIPTGVIF. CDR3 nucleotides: TGTGCCGGTGACACCGTCGCGTACTGGGGGATACCGACAGGGGTCATCTTT.

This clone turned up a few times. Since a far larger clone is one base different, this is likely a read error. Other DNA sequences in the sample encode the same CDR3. CDR3 amino acids: CACDTVSGGSESSWDTRQMFF. In DNA form, the CDR3 reads TGTGCCTGTGACACCGTATCTGGGGGATCCGAAAGCTCCTGGGACACCCGACAGATGTTCTTC. This chain links TRDV2 with TRDJ3; TRDD3 agrees at 9 bases. Germline V gene data show CDR1 as GEAIGNYY and CDR2 as EKD. The CDR3 loop spans 21 amino acids.